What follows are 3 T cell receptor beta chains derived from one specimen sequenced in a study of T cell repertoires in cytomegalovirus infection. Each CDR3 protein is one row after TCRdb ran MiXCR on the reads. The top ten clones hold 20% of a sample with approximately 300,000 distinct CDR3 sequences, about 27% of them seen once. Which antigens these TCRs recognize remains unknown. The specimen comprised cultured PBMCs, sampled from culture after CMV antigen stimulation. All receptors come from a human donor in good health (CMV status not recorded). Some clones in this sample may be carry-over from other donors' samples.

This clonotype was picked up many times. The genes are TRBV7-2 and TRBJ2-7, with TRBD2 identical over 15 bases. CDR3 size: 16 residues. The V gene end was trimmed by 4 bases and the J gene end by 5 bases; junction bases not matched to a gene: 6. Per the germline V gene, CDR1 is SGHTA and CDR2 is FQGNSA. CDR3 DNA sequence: TGTGCCAGCAGCTCCGGACTAGCGGGGGGGCAAAACGAGCAGTACTTC. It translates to CASSSGLAGGQNEQYF.

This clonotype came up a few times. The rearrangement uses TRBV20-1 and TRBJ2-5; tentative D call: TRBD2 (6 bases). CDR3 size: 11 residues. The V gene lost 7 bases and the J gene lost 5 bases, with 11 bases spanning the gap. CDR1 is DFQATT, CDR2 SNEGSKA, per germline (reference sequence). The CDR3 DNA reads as TGCAGTGGGGGGGAGGTGGAGACCCAGTACTTC. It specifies CSGGEVETQYF.

CDR3 residues: CAISPAGGKETQYF. CDR3 nucleotide sequence: TGTGCCATCAGTCCAGCGGGGGGAAAAGAGACCCAGTACTTC. The chain couples TRBV10-3 to TRBJ2-5, with TRBD2 matching over 9 bases. The CDR3 runs to 14 residues. From germline, CDR1 is ENHRY and CDR2 SYGVKD. Trimming at V came to 5 bases and at J to 3 bases, leaving 4 bases not matched to a gene.